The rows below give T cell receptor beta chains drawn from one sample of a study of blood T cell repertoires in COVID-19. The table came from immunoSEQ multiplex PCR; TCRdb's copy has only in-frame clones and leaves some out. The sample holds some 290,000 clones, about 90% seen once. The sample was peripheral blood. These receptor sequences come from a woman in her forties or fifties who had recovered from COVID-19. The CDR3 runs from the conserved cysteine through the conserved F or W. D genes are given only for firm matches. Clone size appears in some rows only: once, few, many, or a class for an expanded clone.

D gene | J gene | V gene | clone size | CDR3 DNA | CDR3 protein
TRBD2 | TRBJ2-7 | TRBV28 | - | TGTGCCAGCACCCGACGGTGGCTAGCGGGCTTCAAAACCTACGAGCAGTACTTC | CASTRRWLAGFKTYEQYF
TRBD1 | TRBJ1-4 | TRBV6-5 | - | TGTGCCAGCAGGGGACAGGCCACTAATGAAAAACTGTTTTTT | CASRGQATNEKLFF
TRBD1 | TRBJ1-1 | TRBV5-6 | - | TGTGCCAGCAGCGTACGACAGGGGAAAGCTTTCTTT | CASSVRQGKAFF
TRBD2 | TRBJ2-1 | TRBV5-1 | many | TGCGCCAGCAGCCTTACTAGCGCCACCGCGTCAAATGAGCAGTTCTTC | CASSLTSATASNEQFF
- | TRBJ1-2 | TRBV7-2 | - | TGTGCCAGCAGCCGCTATATTGGCTACACCTTC | CASSRYIGYTF
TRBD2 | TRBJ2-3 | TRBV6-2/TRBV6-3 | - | TGTGCCAGCAGTTACTATAGCGGGAGGGCCGTATATACGCAGTATTTT | CASSYYSGRAVYTQYF
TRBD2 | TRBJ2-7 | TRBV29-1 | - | TGCAGCGTCCCGGGACTAGCCTACGAGCAGTACTTC | CSVPGLAYEQYF
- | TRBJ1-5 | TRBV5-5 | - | TGTGCCAGCAGCTTTTACGGGGAAGACGGTCAGCCCCAGCATTTT | CASSFYGEDGQPQHF
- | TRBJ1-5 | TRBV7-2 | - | TGTGCCAGCAGCTTTGCAGGAATCCATAGCAATCAGCCCCAGCATTTT | CASSFAGIHSNQPQHF
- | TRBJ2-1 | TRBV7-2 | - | TGTGCCAGCAGGCAGAGGTGGGGGGACGGGAATGAGCAGTTCTTC | CASRQRWGDGNEQFF
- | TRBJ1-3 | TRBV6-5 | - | TGTGCCAGCAGTCAGGTCCGGCCCGGAAACACCATATATTTT | CASSQVRPGNTIYF
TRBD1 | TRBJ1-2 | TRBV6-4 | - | TGTGCCAGCAGTGACTCAACCCCCACAGGGGTGGGTAACACCTTC | CASSDSTPTGVGNTF
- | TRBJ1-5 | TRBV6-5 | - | TGTGCCAGCCGCGTTGACAGTAGCAATCAGCCCCAGCATTTT | CASRVDSSNQPQHF
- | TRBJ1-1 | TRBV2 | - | TGTGCCAGCAGTGTAGAGGTGAACACTGAAGCTTTCTTT | CASSVEVNTEAFF
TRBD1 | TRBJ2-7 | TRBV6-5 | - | TGTGCCAGCAGCATACAGGGGGCGTCGTCCCACGAGCAGTACTTC | CASSIQGASSHEQYF
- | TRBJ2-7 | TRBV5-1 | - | TGCGCCAGCAGTGAACAGGGGGGGTACTACGAGCAGTACTTC | CASSEQGGYYEQYF
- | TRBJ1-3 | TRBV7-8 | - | TGTGCCAGCAGCTTAGGGCCGAGACAGGAGGCCGCTGGAAACACCATATATTTT | CASSLGPRQEAAGNTIYF
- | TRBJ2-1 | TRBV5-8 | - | TGTGCCAGCAGCTGGGGTTATACGGGGGACGGTGAGCAGTTCTTC | CASSWGYTGDGEQFF
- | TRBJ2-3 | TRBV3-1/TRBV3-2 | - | TGTGCCAGCAGCCAGTCCCTAGACGGAGATACGCAGTATTTT | CASSQSLDGDTQYF
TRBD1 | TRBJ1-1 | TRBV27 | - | TGTGCCAGCAGTTTCCTCACAGGGGGGACTGAAGCTTTCTTT | CASSFLTGGTEAFF
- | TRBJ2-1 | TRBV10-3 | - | TGTGCCATCAGTGAAGAGGGCGCATCCTACAATGAGCAGTTCTTC | CAISEEGASYNEQFF
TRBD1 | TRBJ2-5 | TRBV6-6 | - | TGTGCCAGCAGTTACTCCGGGACAGGGAAGGAGACCCAGTACTTC | CASSYSGTGKETQYF
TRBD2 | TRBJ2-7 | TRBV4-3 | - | TGCGCCAGCAGCCAAGATAGGTTGGGTAGGACTAGCGGCTCCTACGAGCAGTACTTC | CASSQDRLGRTSGSYEQYF
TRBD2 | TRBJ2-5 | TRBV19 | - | TGTGCCACCGGACTAGCGGGATTCGGGGGGGAGACCCAGTACTTC | CATGLAGFGGETQYF
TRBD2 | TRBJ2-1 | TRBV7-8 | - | TGTGCCAGCAGCTTAGGACTAGCGGGGGGGCGGATCTACAATGAGCAGTTCTTC | CASSLGLAGGRIYNEQFF
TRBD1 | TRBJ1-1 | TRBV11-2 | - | TGTGCCAGCAGCAACCCGGGACAGGGAAACACTGAAGCTTTCTTT | CASSNPGQGNTEAFF
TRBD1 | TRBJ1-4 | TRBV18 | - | TGTGCCAGCTCGGGACAGGGGAAGAGTGAAAAACTGTTTTTT | CASSGQGKSEKLFF
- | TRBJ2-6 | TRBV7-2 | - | TGTGCCAGCAGCTTGTCCGGGTCCCAGTCTGGGGCCAACGTCCTGACTTTC | CASSLSGSQSGANVLTF
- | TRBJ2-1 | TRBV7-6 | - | TGTGCCAGCAGCTTTCTTTATAGCGGATCCTACAATGAGCAGTTCTTC | CASSFLYSGSYNEQFF
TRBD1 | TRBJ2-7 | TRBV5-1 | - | TGCGCCAGCAGCTTAGGCAGGGGGTACACCTACGAGCAGTACTTC | CASSLGRGYTYEQYF
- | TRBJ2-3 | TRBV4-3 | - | TGCGCCAGCAGCCAAGATGATGCGACAGATACGCAGTATTTT | CASSQDDATDTQYF
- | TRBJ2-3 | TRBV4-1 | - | TGCGCCAGCAGCCAACTGGGAGGCACAGATACGCAGTATTTT | CASSQLGGTDTQYF
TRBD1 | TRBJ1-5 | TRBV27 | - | TGTGCCAGCAGTCCGGGACAGGGGAGCCAGCCCCAGCATTTT | CASSPGQGSQPQHF
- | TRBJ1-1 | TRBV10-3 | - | TGTGCCATCAGTGAGTCAAGGGGACTTCAGGAAGCTTTCTTT | CAISESRGLQEAFF
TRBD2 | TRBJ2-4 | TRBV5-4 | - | TGTGCCAGCAGCTTAAGACTAGCGGGAGATTACGACATTCAGTACTTC | CASSLRLAGDYDIQYF
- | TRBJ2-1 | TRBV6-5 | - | TGTGCCAGCAGTAAGACTACCGCCTCCTACAATGAGCAGTTCTTC | CASSKTTASYNEQFF
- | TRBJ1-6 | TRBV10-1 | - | TGCGCCACCTCTATTCCCGATTCACCCCTCCACTTT | CATSIPDSPLHF
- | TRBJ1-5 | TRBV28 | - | TGTGCCAGCAACCCGGGGGGGGCTCGTTGGCAGCCCCAGCATTTT | CASNPGGARWQPQHF
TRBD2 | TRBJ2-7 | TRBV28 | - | TGTGCCAGCAGTTTACTAGCGGGGATCTACGAGCAGTACTTC | CASSLLAGIYEQYF
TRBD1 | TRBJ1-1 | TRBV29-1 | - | TGCAGCGTTGAAGATGGGACAGGCACTGAAGCTTTCTTT | CSVEDGTGTEAFF
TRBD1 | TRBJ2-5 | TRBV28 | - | TGTGCCAGCAGTCCCAGGGGGCGCCGGGAGACCCAGTACTTC | CASSPRGRRETQYF
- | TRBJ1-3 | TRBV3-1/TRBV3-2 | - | TGTGCCAGCAGCCAAGGACAGGGAAACACCATATATTTT | CASSQGQGNTIYF